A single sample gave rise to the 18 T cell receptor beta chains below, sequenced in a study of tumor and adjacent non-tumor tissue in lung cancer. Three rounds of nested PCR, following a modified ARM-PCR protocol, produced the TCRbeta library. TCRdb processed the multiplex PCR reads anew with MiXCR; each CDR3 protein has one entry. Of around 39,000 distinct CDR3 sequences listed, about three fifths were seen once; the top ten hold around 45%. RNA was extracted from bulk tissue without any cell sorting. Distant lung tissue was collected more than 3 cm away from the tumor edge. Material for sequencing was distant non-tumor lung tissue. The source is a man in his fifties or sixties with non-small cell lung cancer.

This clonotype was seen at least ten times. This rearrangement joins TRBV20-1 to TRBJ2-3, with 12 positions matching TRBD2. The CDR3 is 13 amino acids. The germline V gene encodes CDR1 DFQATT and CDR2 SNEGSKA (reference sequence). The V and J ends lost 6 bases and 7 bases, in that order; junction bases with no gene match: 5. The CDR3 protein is CSAATSGSNTQYF. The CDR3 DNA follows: TGCAGTGCCGCGACTAGCGGGAGTAATACGCAGTATTTT.

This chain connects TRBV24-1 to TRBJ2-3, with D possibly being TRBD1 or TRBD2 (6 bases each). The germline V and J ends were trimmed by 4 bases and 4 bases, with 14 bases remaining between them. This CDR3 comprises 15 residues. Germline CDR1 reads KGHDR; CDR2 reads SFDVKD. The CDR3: CATSEPRGRADTQYF. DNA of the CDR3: TGTGCCACCAGTGAGCCCCGGGGGCGCGCAGATACGCAGTATTTT.

The CDR3 sequence: CASSRLEDPVSEAFF. In DNA form, the CDR3 reads TGTGCCAGCAGCCGCCTGGAGGACCCCGTCTCTGAAGCTTTCTTT. V gene TRBV4-2 combines with J gene TRBJ1-1; no clear D gene. The V end lost 4 bases, the J end lost 6 bases, and 18 bases lay between the germline ends. Germline CDR1 reads LGHNA; CDR2 reads YNFKEQ. This CDR3 comprises 15 residues.

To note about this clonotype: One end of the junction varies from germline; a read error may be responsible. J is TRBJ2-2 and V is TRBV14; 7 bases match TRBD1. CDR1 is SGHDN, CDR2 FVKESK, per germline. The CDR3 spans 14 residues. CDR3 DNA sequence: TGTGCCAGTAGCCGAGCGACAGGGCTCGGGGAGCTGTTTTTT. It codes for CASSRATGLGELFF.

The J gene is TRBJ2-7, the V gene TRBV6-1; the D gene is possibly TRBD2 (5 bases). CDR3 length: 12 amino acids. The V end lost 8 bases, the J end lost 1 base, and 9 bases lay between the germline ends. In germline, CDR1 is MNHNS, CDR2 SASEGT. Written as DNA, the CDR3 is TGTGCCAGCTGTCCGGGATCCTACGAGCAGTACTTC. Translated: CASCPGSYEQYF.

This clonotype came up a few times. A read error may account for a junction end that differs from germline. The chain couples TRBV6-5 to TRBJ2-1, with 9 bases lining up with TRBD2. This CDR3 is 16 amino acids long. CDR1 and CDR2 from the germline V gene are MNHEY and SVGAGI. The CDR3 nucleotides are TGTACTAGCAGTAAAACTAGCGGGTCCTCCTACAATGAACAGTTCTTC. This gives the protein CTSSKTSGSSYNEQFF.

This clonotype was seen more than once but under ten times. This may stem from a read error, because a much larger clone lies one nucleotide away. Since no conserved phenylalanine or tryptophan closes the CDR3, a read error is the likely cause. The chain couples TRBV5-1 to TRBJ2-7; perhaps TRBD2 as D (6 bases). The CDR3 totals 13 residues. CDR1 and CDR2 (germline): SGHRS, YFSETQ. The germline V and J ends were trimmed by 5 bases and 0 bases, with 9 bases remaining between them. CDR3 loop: CASREGSSYEQYL. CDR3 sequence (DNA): TGCGCCAGCAGGGAGGGTTCCTCCTACGAGCAGTACCTC.

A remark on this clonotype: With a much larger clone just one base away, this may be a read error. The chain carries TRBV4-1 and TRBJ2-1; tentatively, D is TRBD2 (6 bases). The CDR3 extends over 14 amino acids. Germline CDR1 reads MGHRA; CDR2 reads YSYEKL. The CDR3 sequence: CAGSQEPLERAAFF. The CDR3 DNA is TGCGCCGGCAGCCAAGAACCTTTAGAGCGGGCTGCGTTCTTC.

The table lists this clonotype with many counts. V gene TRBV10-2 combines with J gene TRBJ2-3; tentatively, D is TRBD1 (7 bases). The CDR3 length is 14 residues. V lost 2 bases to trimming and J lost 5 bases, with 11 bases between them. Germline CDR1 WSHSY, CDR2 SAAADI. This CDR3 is CASSEQGGGDTQYF. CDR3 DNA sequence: TGCGCCAGCAGTGAGCAGGGGGGTGGAGATACGCAGTATTTT.

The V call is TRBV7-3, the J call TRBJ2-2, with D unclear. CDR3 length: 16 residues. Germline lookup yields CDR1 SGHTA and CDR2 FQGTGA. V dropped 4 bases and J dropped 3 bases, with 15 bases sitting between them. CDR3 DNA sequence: TGTGCCAGCAGCTCCCCAAGTGTGGGCCACACCGGGGAGCTGTTTTTT. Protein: CASSSPSVGHTGELFF.

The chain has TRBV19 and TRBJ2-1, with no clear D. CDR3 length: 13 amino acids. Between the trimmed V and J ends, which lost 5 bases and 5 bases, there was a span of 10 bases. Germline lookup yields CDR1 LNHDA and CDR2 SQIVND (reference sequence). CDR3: CASSAPTDNEQFF. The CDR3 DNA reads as TGTGCCAGTAGTGCCCCAACGGACAATGAGCAGTTCTTC.

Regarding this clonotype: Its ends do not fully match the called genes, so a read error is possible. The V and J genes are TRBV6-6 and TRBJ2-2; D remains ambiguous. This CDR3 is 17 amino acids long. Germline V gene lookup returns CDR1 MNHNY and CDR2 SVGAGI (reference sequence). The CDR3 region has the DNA TGTGCCAGTAACCCTCCCCGACAAGGAACGAACACCCGGGAGCTGTTTTTT. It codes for CASNPPRQGTNTRELFF.

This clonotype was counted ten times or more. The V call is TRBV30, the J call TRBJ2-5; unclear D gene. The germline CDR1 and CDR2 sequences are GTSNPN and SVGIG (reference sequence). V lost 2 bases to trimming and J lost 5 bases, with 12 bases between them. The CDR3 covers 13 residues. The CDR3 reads CAWSRSSRETQYF. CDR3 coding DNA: TGTGCCTGGAGTCGTAGCAGTCGGGAGACCCAGTACTTC.

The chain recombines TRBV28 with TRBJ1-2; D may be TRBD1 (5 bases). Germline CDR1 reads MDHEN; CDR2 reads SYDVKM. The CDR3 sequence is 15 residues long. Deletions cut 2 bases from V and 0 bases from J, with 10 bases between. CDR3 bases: TGTGCCAGCAGTTTAATCGGGGGAACTAACTATGGCTACACCTTC. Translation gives CASSLIGGTNYGYTF.

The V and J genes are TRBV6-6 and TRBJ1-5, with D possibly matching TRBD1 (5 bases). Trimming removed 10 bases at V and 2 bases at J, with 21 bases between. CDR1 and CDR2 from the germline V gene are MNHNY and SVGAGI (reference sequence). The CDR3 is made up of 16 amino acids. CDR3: CAILDPGGGGNQPQHF. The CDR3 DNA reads TGTGCCATCCTAGATCCTGGCGGGGGTGGCAATCAGCCCCAGCATTTT.

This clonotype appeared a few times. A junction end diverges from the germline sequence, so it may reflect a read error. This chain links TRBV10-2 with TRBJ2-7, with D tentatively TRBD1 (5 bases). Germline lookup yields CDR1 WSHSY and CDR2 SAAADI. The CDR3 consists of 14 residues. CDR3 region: CASTDGQGWDEQYF. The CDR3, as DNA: TGTGCCAGCACTGATGGGCAGGGTTGGGACGAGCAGTACTTC.

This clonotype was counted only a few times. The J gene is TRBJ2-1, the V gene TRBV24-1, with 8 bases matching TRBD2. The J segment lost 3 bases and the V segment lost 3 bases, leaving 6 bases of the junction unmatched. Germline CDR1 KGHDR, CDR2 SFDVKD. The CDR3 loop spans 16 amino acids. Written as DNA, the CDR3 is TGTGCCACCAGTGATCCGAGCGGGAGTATCTACAATGAGCAGTTCTTC. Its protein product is CATSDPSGSIYNEQFF.

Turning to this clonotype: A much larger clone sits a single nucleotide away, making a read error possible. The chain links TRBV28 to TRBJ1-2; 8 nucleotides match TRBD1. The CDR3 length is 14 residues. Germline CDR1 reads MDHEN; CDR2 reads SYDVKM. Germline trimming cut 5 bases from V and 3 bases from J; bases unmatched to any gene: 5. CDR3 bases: TGTGCCAGCAGTACAGGGGGGATTTACTATGGCTACACCTTC. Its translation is CASSTGGIYYGYTF.